This T cell receptor beta chain came from a study of post-analysis software for immune sequencing data. The CDR3 runs to 14 residues. V was cut by 6 bases and J by 0 bases, with 12 bases left in between. Germline CDR1 SGHAT, CDR2 FQNNGV. Findings of the study overall: Patients carried several TRBV segments more frequently than controls did, and TRBV5-6, TRBV5-1 and TRBV20-1 were among them.

This clonotype came up a few times. What it binds is not known. Built from TCR beta cDNA, the libraries had unique molecular identifiers in them. TCRdb re-derived calls from the PCR reads in MiXCR, one entry per CDR3 protein. In the table there are a few hundred thousand distinct CDR3 sequences, less than 40% of which are singletons. Specimen: blood. The source is a girl aged 10-17 years with multiple sclerosis. J is TRBJ2-7 and V is TRBV11-2; D might be TRBD1 (6 bases). CDR3 loop: CASSETGTSYEQYF. CDR3 nucleotide sequence: TGTGCCAGCAGTGAGACAGGAACCTCCTACGAGCAGTACTTC. Drawing the rest from reference TRBV11-2 and TRBJ2-7, the complete variable domain is EAGVAQSPRYKIIEKRQSVAFWCNPISGHATLYWYQQILGQGPKLLIQFQNNGVVDDSQLPKDRFSAERLKGVDSTLKIQPAKLEDSAVYLCASSETGTSYEQYFGPGTRLTVT.